A single sample is the source of the 27 T cell receptor beta chains below, sequenced in a study of T cell responses to AZD1222 COVID-19 vaccine. The table came from immunoSEQ multiplex PCR; TCRdb's copy has only in-frame clones and leaves some out. The data hold tens of thousands of clones, with roughly 90% observed a single time. The sample here was peripheral blood, taken on day 0 of AZD1222 vaccination. These receptor sequences come from an adult in good health.

The chain employs TRBV4-3 and TRBJ1-5, with D possibly being TRBD1 (5 bases). The V and J ends lost 1 base and 7 bases respectively, with 11 bases between them. Germline CDR1 is LGHNA and CDR2 is YSLEER. The CDR3 consists of 14 residues. Written as DNA, the CDR3 is TGCGCCAGCAGCCAAGGGAGGGGAGAGCAGCCCCAGCATTTT. It specifies CASSQGRGEQPQHF.

The rearrangement links TRBV25-1 to TRBJ2-1; TRBD1 agrees at 11 bases. Looked up from germline, CDR1 is MGHDK and CDR2 is SYGVNS. V gave up 10 bases and J gave up 0 bases; unmatched junction bases: 2. The CDR3 length is 14 residues. This CDR3 reads CATGTGGSYNEQFF. CDR3 DNA: TGTGCCACGGGGACAGGGGGCTCCTACAATGAGCAGTTCTTC.

The chain recombines TRBV6-5 with TRBJ2-5, with unresolved D. CDR3 length: 13 amino acids. The V end lost 0 bases, the J end lost 2 bases, and 4 bases lay between the germline ends. Germline-derived CDR1 and CDR2 are MNHEY and SVGAGI. The CDR3 spells CASSYSFQETQYF. The CDR3 DNA is TGTGCCAGCAGTTACTCTTTTCAAGAGACCCAGTACTTC.

The chain combines TRBV15 with TRBJ1-6; 7 positions match TRBD1. J lost 7 bases, V lost 0 bases, and 6 bases had no gene match. CDR3 length equals 16 residues. CDR1 is LNHNV, CDR2 YYDKDF, per germline (reference sequence). The CDR3 spells CATSRDPGQSNSPLHF. The CDR3 DNA follows: TGTGCCACCAGCAGAGACCCGGGACAGTCAAATTCACCCCTCCACTTT.

The V call is TRBV30, the J call TRBJ2-5; perhaps D is TRBD1 or TRBD2 (5 bases each). The V gene's germline CDR1 is GTSNPN and CDR2 SVGIG (reference sequence). The CDR3 has 13 amino acids. The V end was cut by 4 bases, the J end by 0 bases, with 9 bases between. CDR3 nucleotides: TGTGCCTGGACTAGGGGACACCAAGAGACCCAGTACTTC. It yields the protein CAWTRGHQETQYF.

The CDR3 nucleotides read TGTGCCAGCAGCTTACAGGGCTGGGAGAGGAACACCGGGGAGCTGTTTTTT. This sequence encodes CASSLQGWERNTGELFF. The V gene is TRBV7-9, the J gene TRBJ2-2; D may match TRBD1 or TRBD2 (5 bases each). V was clipped by 2 bases and J by 1 base, with 14 bases between them. The length of the CDR3 is 17 residues. Germline lookup yields CDR1 SEHNR and CDR2 FQNEAQ (reference sequence).

The V call is TRBV11-3, the J call TRBJ2-7; D might be TRBD2 (5 bases). Germline lookup yields CDR1 SGHNT and CDR2 YENEEA. The CDR3 is 16 amino acids. The CDR3 DNA reads TGTGCTTTTCCGGCCAGCTCTTCCGGGGTAAACTACGAGCAGTACTTC. Its translation: CAFPASSSGVNYEQYF.

J is TRBJ1-6 and V is TRBV27; D is uncertain. V lost 6 bases to trimming and J lost 0 bases, with 18 bases between them. CDR3 length: 18 residues. Germline CDR1 is MNHEY and CDR2 is SMNVEV (reference sequence). The CDR3 DNA is TGTGCCAGCAGCCAACGGTCGGGGTTTAGCTCCTATAATTCACCCCTCCACTTT. Its translation: CASSQRSGFSSYNSPLHF.

J is TRBJ2-3 and V is TRBV29-1; D is unclear. CDR3 length: 13 amino acids. CDR1 and CDR2 (germline): SQVTM, ANQGSEA. Deletions cut 4 bases from V and 1 base from J, with 9 bases between. The CDR3, as DNA: TGCAGCGTTGTATGGCAGGGCACAGATACGCAGTATTTT. It encodes CSVVWQGTDTQYF.

This rearrangement joins TRBV10-1 to TRBJ1-1; no clear D gene. CDR3 length: 13 residues. Between the trimmed V and J ends, which lost 3 bases and 8 bases, there was a span of 13 bases. Looked up from germline, CDR1 is WNHNN and CDR2 is SYGVQD (reference sequence). DNA for the CDR3: TGCGCCAGCAGTGAATCTCCGGGCAGGGAAGCTTTCTTT. Its translation: CASSESPGREAFF.

V gene TRBV18 combines with J gene TRBJ1-1; no reliable D call. Germline-derived CDR1 and CDR2 are KGHSH and LQKENI. V was shortened by 3 bases and J by 5 bases, with 10 bases between the two germline ends. The CDR3 runs 13 residues. This CDR3 reads CASSPALRTEAFF. In DNA, the CDR3 is TGTGCCAGCTCACCTGCCTTGCGTACTGAAGCTTTCTTT.

The chain links TRBV10-3 to TRBJ1-2; TRBD1 is a possible D gene (5 bases). Trimming removed 11 bases from V and 5 bases from J, with 15 bases in between. Germline loops: CDR1 ENHRY, CDR2 SYGVKD. The CDR3 spans 12 residues. The CDR3 protein is CAALREGYGYTF. CDR3 DNA sequence: TGTGCCGCCCTCAGGGAGGGGTATGGCTACACCTTC.

The rearrangement uses TRBV4-3 and TRBJ1-1; possible D gene TRBD1, 5 bases. The CDR3 spans 16 residues. Trimming removed 0 bases from V and 8 bases from J, with 19 bases in between. Looked up from germline, CDR1 is LGHNA and CDR2 is YSLEER. The CDR3 here is CASSQDYGTGLSEAFF. Written as DNA, the CDR3 is TGCGCCAGCAGCCAAGATTACGGAACGGGGCTTTCCGAAGCTTTCTTT.

This chain connects TRBV4-1 to TRBJ2-1; 7 bases are a match to TRBD2. Trimming at V came to 0 bases and at J to 4 bases, leaving 6 bases not matched to a gene. The CDR3 is made up of 16 amino acids. Germline V gene data show CDR1 as MGHRA and CDR2 as YSYEKL. CDR3 region: CASSQDPGGLYNEQFF. The CDR3 region has the DNA TGCGCCAGCAGCCAAGATCCGGGGGGATTATACAATGAGCAGTTCTTC.

The chain has TRBV5-1 and TRBJ1-2; 7 bases agree with TRBD1. The CDR3 loop spans 15 amino acids. V shed 0 bases and J 1 base; nucleotides not matched to a gene: 3. The germline V gene has CDR1 SGHRS and CDR2 YFSETQ. The CDR3 spells CASSLDTGVNYGYTF. The CDR3 coding sequence is TGCGCCAGCAGCTTGGACACAGGGGTTAACTATGGCTACACCTTC. Complete variable domain (other parts from reference TRBV5-1 and TRBJ1-2): KAGVTQTPRYLIKTRGQQVTLSCSPISGHRSVSWYQQTPGQGLQFLFEYFSETQRNKGNFPGRFSGRQFSNSRSEMNVSTLELGDSALYLCASSLDTGVNYGYTFGSGTRLTVV.

The chain links TRBV27 to TRBJ1-5; a weak D match, TRBD1 (5 bases). Trimming left V 3 bases short and J 3 bases short, with 12 bases between. Germline lookup yields CDR1 MNHEY and CDR2 SMNVEV (reference sequence). The CDR3 sequence is 15 residues long. CDR3 bases: TGTGCCAGCAGTTTTGGGGCAGGGTCCAATCAGCCCCAGCATTTT. Its translation: CASSFGAGSNQPQHF.

V and J are TRBV7-6 and TRBJ2-7; no clear D gene. This CDR3 spans 13 amino acids. Germline lookup yields CDR1 SGHVS and CDR2 FNYEAQ. Trimming took off 5 bases at V and 1 base at J, with 9 bases between the two ends. CDR3 sequence (DNA): TGTGCCAGCAGCCCAGCTGGATCCTACGAGCAGTACTTC. Residues: CASSPAGSYEQYF.

This chain joins TRBV7-2 and TRBJ2-5, with a possible D match to TRBD1 (5 bases). This CDR3 comprises 15 residues. Trimming removed 5 bases at V and 7 bases at J, with 20 bases between. Germline loops: CDR1 SGHTA, CDR2 FQGNSA. The CDR3 reads CASSPHSREGGTQYF. The CDR3 bases are TGTGCCAGCAGCCCCCACTCCAGGGAAGGCGGGACCCAGTACTTC.

The chain links TRBV2 to TRBJ2-3, with TRBD2 matching 7 bases. V gave up 1 base and J gave up 2 bases; unmatched junction bases: 3. CDR3 length: 15 residues. Germline values: CDR1 SNHLY, CDR2 FYNNEI. The DNA for the CDR3 is TGTGCCAGCAGTGAAGACGGGGGGTTCACAGATACGCAGTATTTT. This codes for CASSEDGGFTDTQYF.

The chain carries TRBV30 and TRBJ2-5; TRBD2 matches at 12 bases. In germline, CDR1 is GTSNPN, CDR2 SVGIG (reference sequence). V was pared by 0 bases and J by 7 bases, with 6 bases of the junction left unmatched. This CDR3 has 15 residues. CDR3 sequence reads: CAWSVTSGGRATQYF. The CDR3 nucleotides read TGTGCCTGGAGTGTGACTAGCGGGGGTCGGGCGACCCAGTACTTC.

The rearrangement uses TRBV6-1 and TRBJ1-6; a possible D gene is TRBD1 (6 bases). The germline CDR1 and CDR2 sequences are MNHNS and SASEGT. V was pared by 2 bases and J by 10 bases, with 12 bases between. The CDR3 totals 14 residues. The DNA for the CDR3 is TGTGCCAGCAGTGAATCGGGGGGCAGCTCACCCCTCCACTTT. Protein: CASSESGGSSPLHF.

The CDR3 region has the DNA TGTGCCAGCAGTTCAGGTGGAGGAGTTCTAAACACCATATATTTT. It codes for CASSSGGGVLNTIYF. The chain employs TRBV6-6 and TRBJ1-3, with D unresolved. This CDR3 is built from 15 residues. Germline V lookup: CDR1 MNHNY, CDR2 SVGAGI (reference sequence). The V and J ends lost 4 bases and 6 bases respectively, with 16 bases between them.

This clone showed up just once. The gene calls are TRBV5-6 and TRBJ1-2; TRBD1 might be the D (6 bases). The V end lost 4 bases, the J end lost 3 bases, and 16 bases lay between the germline ends. The CDR3 runs 15 residues. In germline, CDR1 is SGHDT, CDR2 YYEEEE. The chain's CDR3 is CASSPLGGGHYGYTF. The CDR3 DNA reads TGTGCCAGCAGCCCCCTCGGGGGGGGGCACTATGGCTACACCTTC.

This rearrangement joins TRBV28 to TRBJ2-7, with D unresolved. Germline values: CDR1 MDHEN, CDR2 SYDVKM. V lost 8 bases and J lost 4, with 6 bases in between. CDR3 length: 10 residues. CDR3 coding DNA: TGTGCCAGCGGGGATTACGAGCAGTACTTC. Translated: CASGDYEQYF.

The chain employs TRBV28 and TRBJ1-5, with 8 bases identical to TRBD1. The junction had 5 bases not matched to a gene; V was cut back by 4 bases and J by 0 bases. The CDR3 totals 16 residues. Germline V CDR1 and CDR2: MDHEN, SYDVKM. The CDR3 region is CASSSGQVDSNQPQHF. DNA of the CDR3: TGTGCCAGCAGTTCGGGACAGGTGGATAGCAATCAGCCCCAGCATTTT.

The V gene is TRBV11-2, the J gene TRBJ1-3, with unresolved D. Germline V gene data show CDR1 as SGHAT and CDR2 as FQNNGV. Between the trimmed V and J ends, which lost 3 bases and 0 bases, there was a span of 9 bases. This CDR3 spans 15 amino acids. The DNA for the CDR3 is TGTGCCAGCAGCTTCCCTTGGAGCTCTGGAAACACCATATATTTT. This translates into CASSFPWSSGNTIYF. Supplemented by reference TRBV11-2 and TRBJ1-3, the full variable domain reads EAGVAQSPRYKIIEKRQSVAFWCNPISGHATLYWYQQILGQGPKLLIQFQNNGVVDDSQLPKDRFSAERLKGVDSTLKIQPAKLEDSAVYLCASSFPWSSGNTIYFGEGSWLTVV.

The chain uses TRBV7-2 and TRBJ2-3; the D gene could be TRBD1 or TRBD2 (6 bases each). CDR1 and CDR2 (germline): SGHTA, FQGNSA. V shed 0 bases and J shed 0 bases, with 13 bases lying between them. This CDR3 comprises 17 residues. Here the CDR3 reads CASSLAGAGTSTDTQYF. As DNA, the CDR3 is TGTGCCAGCAGCTTAGCGGGGGCGGGGACTAGCACAGATACGCAGTATTTT.